This T cell receptor (beta chain) was retrieved from a study of PD-1 blockade in mismatch repair-deficient tumors. General study points: After pembrolizumab, tumor-resident clones rose rapidly, then generally contracted before radiologic responses.

With respect to this clone: Its antigen is unknown.

The CDR3 has 15 residues. V shed 3 bases, J shed 0 bases, and the junction held 4 bases outside the gene matches. CDR1 and CDR2 from the germline V gene are LNHDA and SQIVND (reference sequence). TCRdb keeps only in-frame clones here, not all; method: immunoSEQ multiplex PCR. Of 25,000 to 30,000 clones detected, approximately 88% appear once; the ten largest clones hold about 3%. Mismatch repair deficiency was confirmed in all patients, by PCR or immunohistochemistry. The specimen comprised PBMCs, sampled before pembrolizumab treatment. This receptor was obtained from an adult with mismatch repair-deficient cancer. The rearrangement links TRBV19 to TRBJ2-5; TRBD1 matches at 7 bases. The CDR3 bases are TGTGCCAGTAGTATGAAGGGACAGCACCAAGAGACCCAGTACTTC. As protein: CASSMKGQHQETQYF.